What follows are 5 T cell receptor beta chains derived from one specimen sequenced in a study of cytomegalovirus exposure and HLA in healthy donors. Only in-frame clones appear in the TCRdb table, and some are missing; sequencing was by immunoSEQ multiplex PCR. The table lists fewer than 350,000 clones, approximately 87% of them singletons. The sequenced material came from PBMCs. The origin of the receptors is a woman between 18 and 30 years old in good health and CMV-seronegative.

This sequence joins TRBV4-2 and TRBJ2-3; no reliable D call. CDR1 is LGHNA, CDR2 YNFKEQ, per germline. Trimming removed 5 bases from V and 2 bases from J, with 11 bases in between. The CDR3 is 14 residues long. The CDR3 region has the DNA TGTGCCAGCAGCACAACCGGGTCCACAGATACGCAGTATTTT. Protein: CASSTTGSTDTQYF.

The CDR3 here is CASSKALEGLAGGPVHLHTGELFF. The DNA for the CDR3 is TGTGCCAGCAGCAAAGCGCTCGAGGGACTAGCGGGAGGGCCAGTCCACTTGCACACCGGGGAGCTGTTTTTT. This chain connects TRBV21-1 to TRBJ2-2; the tabulated D call, TRBD2, remains unverified against the DNA. TRBV21-1 is deemed a pseudogene. The CDR3 totals 24 residues.

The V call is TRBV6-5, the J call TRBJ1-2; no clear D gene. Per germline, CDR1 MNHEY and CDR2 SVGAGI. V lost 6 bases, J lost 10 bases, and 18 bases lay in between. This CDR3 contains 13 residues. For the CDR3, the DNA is TGTGCCAGCAGCCTCGGGTCCTATTGGCCCTACACCTTC. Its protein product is CASSLGSYWPYTF.

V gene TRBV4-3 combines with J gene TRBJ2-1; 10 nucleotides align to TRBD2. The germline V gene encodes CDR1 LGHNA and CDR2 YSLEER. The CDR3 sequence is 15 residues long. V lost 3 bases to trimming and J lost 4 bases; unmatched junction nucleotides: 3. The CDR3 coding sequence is TGCGCCAGCAGCCAGACTAGCGGGTCATACAATGAGCAGTTCTTC. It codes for CASSQTSGSYNEQFF.

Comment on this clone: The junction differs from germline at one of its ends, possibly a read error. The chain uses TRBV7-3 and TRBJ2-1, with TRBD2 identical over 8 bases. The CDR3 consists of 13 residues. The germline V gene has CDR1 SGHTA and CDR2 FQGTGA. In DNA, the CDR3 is TGTGCCAGCAGCAGACAGCAGGGACTAGGACCGGTCTTC. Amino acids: CASSRQQGLGPVF.